Listed below are T cell receptor beta chains from one sample, sequenced in a study of identical twins. TCRdb redid the calling of the 5' RACE reads with MiXCR, one entry per CDR3 protein. The table lists 280,000 or so distinct CDR3 sequences, approximately 8% of them singletons, with less than 2.5% in the top ten. Another study also made use of these data, one on yellow fever vaccine responses in identical twins.

The source material was memory (CD45RO+) T cells sorted from blood. The receptor set was obtained from a woman younger than 30 in good health. The CDR3 runs from the conserved cysteine through the conserved F or W. D genes are given only for firm matches. Clone size is stated in some rows and not others, as once, few, many or a class when expanded.

size,J,D,V,CDR3,DNA
-,TRBJ2-5,-,TRBV28,CAMTARGKETQYF,TGTGCCATGACCGCACGTGGGAAAGAGACCCAGTACTTC
many,TRBJ2-4,TRBD2,TRBV12-3/TRBV12-4,CASRGGGRDIQYF,TGTGCCAGCAGGGGGGGAGGGCGGGACATTCAGTACTTC
many,TRBJ2-7,-,TRBV6-1,CASSDNGGEQYF,TGTGCCAGCAGTGACAACGGTGGCGAGCAGTACTTC
many,TRBJ2-6,-,TRBV12-3/TRBV12-4,CASSFRSGANVLTF,TGTGCCAGCAGCTTTCGCTCTGGGGCCAACGTCCTGACTTTC
-,TRBJ1-5,TRBD1,TRBV20-1,CSADGQGLNQPQHF,TGCAGTGCTGACGGACAGGGTCTTAATCAGCCCCAGCATTTT
-,TRBJ1-1,TRBD1,TRBV4-2,CASSQQGADTEAFF,TGTGCCAGCAGCCAACAGGGGGCTGACACTGAAGCTTTCTTT
-,TRBJ2-1,-,TRBV5-3,CAMSPAGGNEQFF,TGTGCCATGAGCCCTGCGGGCGGCAATGAGCAGTTCTTC
few,TRBJ1-1,TRBD1,TRBV20-1,CSALRGLGGGTEAFF,TGCAGTGCCCTGAGGGGGCTCGGGGGGGGGACTGAAGCTTTCTTT
many,TRBJ1-2,-,TRBV12-3/TRBV12-4,CASADRGGNYGYTF,TGTGCCAGCGCTGACCGAGGGGGTAACTATGGCTACACCTTC
-,TRBJ2-7,TRBD2,TRBV3-1,CASSLGASGSVEQYF,TGTGCCAGCAGCCTAGGGGCTAGCGGGAGTGTCGAGCAGTACTTC
many,TRBJ2-7,TRBD2,TRBV28,CASSTGGANEQYF,TGTGCCAGCAGTACGGGAGGGGCGAACGAGCAGTACTTC
-,TRBJ2-2,TRBD2,TRBV20-1,CSARDLAGKDTGELFF,TGCAGTGCTAGAGATCTAGCGGGTAAAGACACCGGGGAGCTGTTTTTT